The 17 T cell receptor beta chains below all came from one sample that was sequenced in a study of cytomegalovirus exposure and HLA in healthy donors. Both 60 Vbeta primers and 13 Jbeta primers went into the PCR. Sequencing was performed with immunoSEQ multiplex PCR; in TCRdb, only in-frame clones are kept and a portion is missing. The data contain 100,000 to 140,000 clones, roughly 82% of them seen just once; the ten biggest clones take up roughly 3.9%. The sample consisted of PBMCs. These receptors were collected from a male donor in good health and CMV-seronegative.

Comments on this clone: At the DNA level, this CDR3 is encoded by other sequences in the same sample as well. The chain couples TRBV5-1 to TRBJ2-5, with D perhaps matching TRBD2 (7 bases). The CDR3 is made up of 14 amino acids. Trimming took 5 bases from V and 2 from J, leaving 13 bases between them. Germline V CDR1 and CDR2: SGHRS, YFSETQ. In DNA, the CDR3 is TGCGCCAGCAGTACAGGGAGGGGGCAAGAGACCCAGTACTTC. It yields the protein CASSTGRGQETQYF.

This clone has only a few counts. V is TRBV5-1 and J is TRBJ2-1, with D perhaps matching TRBD1 (7 bases). V was trimmed by 4 bases and J by 8 bases, leaving 19 bases between them. Germline loops: CDR1 SGHRS, CDR2 YFSETQ. CDR3 length equals 15 residues. CDR3 protein: CASSNLGTASDEQFF. CDR3 nucleotide sequence: TGCGCCAGCAGCAACCTCGGGACAGCTAGCGATGAGCAGTTCTTC.

In this sample, this clone turned up a few times. The gene calls are TRBV29-1 and TRBJ2-1, with a possible D match to TRBD1 (6 bases). The germline V gene has CDR1 SQVTM and CDR2 ANQGSEA. CDR3 length: 14 amino acids. Trimming stripped 0 bases from V and 6 bases from J, with 12 bases between. CDR3 loop: CSVEDRGYTNEQFF. As DNA, the CDR3 is TGCAGCGTTGAAGACAGGGGCTATACCAATGAGCAGTTCTTC.

The J gene is TRBJ2-1, the V gene TRBV11-1; 12 bases are shared with TRBD2. The CDR3 loop spans 17 amino acids. The ends lost 5 bases at V and 4 bases at J; junction bases unmatched: 9. Germline CDR1 reads SGHAT; CDR2 reads FQDESV (reference sequence). The CDR3 region is CASSRNQLAGGYNEQFF. In DNA, the CDR3 is TGTGCCAGCAGCCGGAACCAACTAGCGGGAGGATACAATGAGCAGTTCTTC.

The chain links TRBV12-5 to TRBJ1-1; D may be TRBD1 (6 bases). The germline V and J ends were trimmed by 0 bases and 0 bases, with 17 bases remaining between them. This CDR3 contains 18 residues. The germline V gene has CDR1 LGHNT and CDR2 FRNRAP. The CDR3 here is CASGLVLGRGDMNTEAFF. For the CDR3, the DNA is TGTGCTAGTGGTTTGGTACTAGGACGAGGGGACATGAACACTGAAGCTTTCTTT.

The table lists this clone with a few counts. The gene calls are TRBV29-1 and TRBJ2-7, with TRBD1 matching over 7 bases. This CDR3 spans 13 amino acids. V was pared by 7 bases and J by 2 bases, with 8 bases of the junction left unmatched. Germline V CDR1 and CDR2: SQVTM, ANQGSEA. Here the CDR3 reads CSGGTEEPYEQYF. CDR3 nucleotides: TGCAGCGGTGGGACAGAGGAGCCCTACGAGCAGTACTTC.

V usage is TRBV19 and J usage is TRBJ2-7, with 8 bases matching TRBD1. The CDR3 consists of 15 residues. V dropped 3 bases and J dropped 5; count of bases not matched to a gene: 9. Per the germline V gene, CDR1 is LNHDA and CDR2 is SQIVND (reference sequence). CDR3 sequence reads: CASSIPGTGRNEQYF. DNA for the CDR3: TGTGCCAGTAGTATTCCGGGGACAGGTCGGAACGAGCAGTACTTC.

The chain recombines TRBV6-6 with TRBJ1-1; D is perhaps TRBD1 (6 bases). The CDR3 loop spans 13 amino acids. CDR1 MNHNY and CDR2 SVGAGI come from the germline V gene (reference sequence). V lost 7 bases, J lost 4 bases, and 13 bases lay in between. The CDR3 spells CASKAGEGTEAFF. CDR3 nucleotides: TGTGCCAGCAAGGCAGGGGAGGGCACTGAAGCTTTCTTT.

The rearrangement joins TRBV10-3 to TRBJ2-7; TRBD1 aligns across 8 bases. With V trimmed by 6 bases and J by 2 bases, 3 bases remained unmatched. Per the germline V gene, CDR1 is ENHRY and CDR2 is SYGVKD. The length of the CDR3 is 13 residues. CDR3 DNA: TGTGCCATCAGGGACAGGGCCACCTACGAGCAGTACTTC. Its translation: CAIRDRATYEQYF.

V is TRBV25-1 and J is TRBJ1-1; D is uncertain. V was trimmed by 6 bases and J by 5 bases, leaving 10 bases between them. From germline, CDR1 is MGHDK and CDR2 SYGVNS. The CDR3 sequence is 12 residues long. For the CDR3, the DNA is TGTGCCAGCAGCGCAGGAGGGACTGAAGCTTTCTTT. Translating gives CASSAGGTEAFF.

This sequence joins TRBV19 and TRBJ2-3, with D unclear. V lost 1 base, J lost 2 bases, and 7 bases lay in between. The CDR3 loop spans 14 amino acids. Germline CDR1 reads LNHDA; CDR2 reads SQIVND (reference sequence). CDR3: CASSIAWPTDTQYF. The CDR3 bases are TGTGCCAGTAGTATAGCGTGGCCCACAGATACGCAGTATTTT.

The CDR3 spells CASSGGQGSYEQYF. The CDR3 nucleotides are TGTGCCAGCAGTGGGGGACAGGGTTCCTACGAGCAGTACTTC. The chain recombines TRBV27 with TRBJ2-7; the match to TRBD1 covers 9 bases. The germline V gene has CDR1 MNHEY and CDR2 SMNVEV (reference sequence). The CDR3 has 14 residues. The J segment lost 1 base and the V segment lost 5 bases, leaving 3 bases of the junction unmatched.

The chain recombines TRBV9 with TRBJ2-2; 12 bases fit TRBD2. Germline trimming cut 1 base from V and 3 bases from J; bases unmatched to any gene: 7. This CDR3 contains 18 residues. Germline assignment: CDR1 SGDLS and CDR2 YYNGEE. The DNA of the CDR3 is TGTGCCAGCAGCGTACTAGCGGGAGGGCCTTGGGACACCGGGGAGCTGTTTTTT. Residues: CASSVLAGGPWDTGELFF.

The rearrangement uses TRBV28 and TRBJ2-5, with D tentatively TRBD1 (6 bases). CDR1 MDHEN and CDR2 SYDVKM come from the germline V gene. Trimming removed 6 bases from V and 1 base from J, with 18 bases in between. The CDR3 spans 16 residues. The CDR3 protein is CASSPENTGFQETQYF. CDR3 coding DNA: TGTGCCAGCAGCCCTGAAAATACAGGGTTCCAAGAGACCCAGTACTTC.

The rearrangement links TRBV10-1 to TRBJ2-1; TRBD2 matches at 11 bases. CDR3 length: 14 residues. CDR1 and CDR2 from the germline V gene are WNHNN and SYGVQD (reference sequence). V trimming: 3 bases; J trimming: 9 bases; junction bases outside the gene matches: 4. In DNA form, the CDR3 reads TGCGCCAGCAGTGAACTAGCGGGAGTTCCTGAGCAGTTCTTC. This codes for CASSELAGVPEQFF.

In the case of this clone: One junction end disagrees with the germline gene, perhaps due to a read error. The chain is built from TRBV28 and TRBJ2-7; D is tentatively TRBD1 or TRBD2 (6 bases each). The CDR3 covers 16 residues. Germline CDR1 MDHEN, CDR2 SYDVKM. The CDR3 region is CASSLWGAFSSYEQYF. The CDR3 DNA reads as TGTGCCAGCAGTCTATGGGGGGCGTTTAGCTCCTACGAGCAGTACTTC.

The chain joins TRBV27 to TRBJ1-2; D uncertain. Trimming removed 1 base at V and 6 bases at J, with 15 bases between. The CDR3 runs to 15 residues. Germline V gives CDR1 MNHEY, CDR2 SMNVEV (reference sequence). CDR3 protein: CASSLLGGPNDGYTF. The CDR3 DNA reads as TGTGCCAGCAGTTTATTAGGTGGGCCAAATGATGGCTACACCTTC.